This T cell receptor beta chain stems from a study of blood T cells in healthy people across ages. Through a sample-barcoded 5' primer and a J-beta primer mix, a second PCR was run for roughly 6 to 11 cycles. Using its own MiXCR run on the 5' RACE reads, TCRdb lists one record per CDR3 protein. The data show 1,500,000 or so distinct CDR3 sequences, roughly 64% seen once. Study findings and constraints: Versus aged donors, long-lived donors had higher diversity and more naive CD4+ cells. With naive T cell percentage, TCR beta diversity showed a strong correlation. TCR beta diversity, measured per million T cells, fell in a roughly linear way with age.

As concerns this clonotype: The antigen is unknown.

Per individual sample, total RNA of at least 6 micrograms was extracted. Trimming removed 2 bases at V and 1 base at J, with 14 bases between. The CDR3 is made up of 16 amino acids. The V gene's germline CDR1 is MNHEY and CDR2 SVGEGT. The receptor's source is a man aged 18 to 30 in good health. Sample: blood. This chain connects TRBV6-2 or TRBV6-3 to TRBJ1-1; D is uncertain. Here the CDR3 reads CASSYVPRTGNTEAFF. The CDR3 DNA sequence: TGTGCCAGCAGTTACGTCCCCAGGACCGGGAACACTGAAGCTTTCTTT.